This T cell receptor (beta chain) emerged from a study of T cell repertoires in cytomegalovirus infection. Study details: Use of recently identified HLA-C-restricted and well-studied HLA-B-restricted CMV epitopes was part of the study. CMV infection together with matching HLA type was indicated by public TCR beta signatures. Notes on the study in general: Ex vivo, HLA-C-restricted CMV-specific TCR beta clonotypes prevailed over the rest of the response. Cumulated frequencies of public TCR beta families served to identify carriers of CMV plus the relevant HLA.

Via MiXCR, TCRdb re-called the reads, giving one row per CDR3 protein. The table shows around 800,000 distinct CDR3 sequences, with 32% occurring only once. There are a few counts of this clonotype. Its cognate antigen is unknown. Trimming took 2 bases from V and 3 from J, leaving 15 bases between them. This CDR3 contains 16 residues. Germline CDR1 is SGHTA and CDR2 is FQGTGA. The TCR originated in a human donor in good health (CMV status not recorded). Some clones in this sample may be carry-over from other donors' samples. V is TRBV7-3 and J is TRBJ2-3; D is unresolved. The sample here was cultured CD8+ T cells from PBMCs, taken from culture after CMV antigen stimulation. CDR3 bases: TGTGCCAGCAGCTTATTGTGGGTAGAACTAACAGATACGCAGTATTTT. Translated: CASSLLWVELTDTQYF. Complete variable domain (other parts from reference TRBV7-3 and TRBJ2-3): GAGVSQTPSNKVTEKGKYVELRCDPISGHTALYWYRQSLGQGPEFLIYFQGTGAADDSGLPNDRFFAVRPEGSVSTLKIQRTERGDSAVYLCASSLLWVELTDTQYFGPGTRLTVL.